The present T cell receptor beta chain was sequenced within a study of cytomegalovirus exposure and HLA in healthy donors. CDR1 is SGHRS and CDR2 is YFSETQ in the germline V gene. The CDR3 has 15 amino acids. V lost 0 bases to trimming and J lost 4 bases, with 13 bases between them. General study results and limits: In all likelihood, a cluster of highly shared sequence variants was a sequencing artifact.

PCR involved 60 Vbeta and 13 Jbeta primers. The data were produced by immunoSEQ multiplex PCR, yet TCRdb's version contains in-frame clones alone and is incomplete. The repertoire consists of about 130,000 clones, with about 84% occurring once and the leading ten covering under 4.5%. Donors were nominally healthy when sampled, though unrecorded immune exposures were likely. This clone was counted a few times. The antigen is undetermined. The clonotype originates from a man between 18 and 35 years old in good health and CMV-seropositive. The sample was PBMCs. The chain recombines TRBV5-1 with TRBJ1-1; D is uncertain. CDR3 coding DNA: TGCGCCAGCAGCTTGGGCCGGGTCGGCAGCACTGAAGCTTTCTTT. It codes for CASSLGRVGSTEAFF.